This T cell receptor beta chain was sequenced during a study of T cells in Graves' hyperthyroidism and ophthalmopathy. Amplified regions were TCR beta CDR3 sequences from RNA transcripts. HTBI primers were employed in a first-round RT-PCR of the TCR CDR3. TCRdb analysed the multiplex PCR reads with MiXCR anew, one entry per CDR3 protein. The sample contains 280,000 or so distinct CDR3 sequences, less than 30% of which appear only once. Exclusion followed for patients with uncontrolled infection, other autoimmune disease, pregnancy or lactation. Comment on this clonotype: What it binds is not known.

Whole-study findings and limits: It was a median 6.5 months before onset that the model predicted ophthalmopathy. Ophthalmopathy stood apart from stable hyperthyroidism in a 13 V-J model.

The source is a man aged 35-49 years with Graves' hyperthyroidism that later progressed to Graves' ophthalmopathy. Sequenced material: blood.

Here the CDR3 reads CASSLYGVGDNKRDEQFF. In DNA form, the CDR3 reads TGTGCCAGCAGCTTATATGGGGTCGGGGACAATAAACGGGATGAGCAGTTCTTC. This chain uses TRBV7-3 with TRBJ2-1; weak D call: TRBD1 (6 bases). CDR1 is SGHTA, CDR2 FQGTGA, per germline. CDR3 length: 18 residues. V shed 2 bases and J shed 8 bases, with 25 bases lying between them.